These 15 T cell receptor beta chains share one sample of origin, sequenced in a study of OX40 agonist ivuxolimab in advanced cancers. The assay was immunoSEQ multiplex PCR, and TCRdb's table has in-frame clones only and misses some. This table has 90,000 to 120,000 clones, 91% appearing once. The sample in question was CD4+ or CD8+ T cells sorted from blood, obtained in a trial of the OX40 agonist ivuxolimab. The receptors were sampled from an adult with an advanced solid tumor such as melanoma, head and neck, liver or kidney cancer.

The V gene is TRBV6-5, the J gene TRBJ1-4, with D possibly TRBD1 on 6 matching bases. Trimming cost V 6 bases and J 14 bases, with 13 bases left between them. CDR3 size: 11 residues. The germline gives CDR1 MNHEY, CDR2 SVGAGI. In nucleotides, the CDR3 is TGTGCCAGCAGGGCCGGGGGCAGTCTGTTTTTT. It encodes CASRAGGSLFF.

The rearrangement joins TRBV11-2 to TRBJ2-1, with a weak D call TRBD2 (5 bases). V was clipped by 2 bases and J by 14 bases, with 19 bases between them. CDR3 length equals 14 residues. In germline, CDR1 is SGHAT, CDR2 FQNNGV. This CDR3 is CASSLHAREGGEFF. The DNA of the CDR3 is TGTGCCAGCAGCTTACATGCCCGTGAGGGTGGCGAGTTCTTC.

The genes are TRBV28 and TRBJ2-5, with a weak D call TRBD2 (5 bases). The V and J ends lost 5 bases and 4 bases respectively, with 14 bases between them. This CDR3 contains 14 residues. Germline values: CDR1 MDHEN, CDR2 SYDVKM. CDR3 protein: CASSPPWAGETQYF. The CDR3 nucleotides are TGTGCCAGCAGTCCCCCTTGGGCGGGAGAGACCCAGTACTTC.

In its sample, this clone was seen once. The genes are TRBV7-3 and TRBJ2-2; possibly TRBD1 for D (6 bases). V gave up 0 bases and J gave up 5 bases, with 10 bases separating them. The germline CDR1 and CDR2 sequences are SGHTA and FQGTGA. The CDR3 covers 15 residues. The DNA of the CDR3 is TGTGCCAGCAGCTTAACACGGCAGGGGACCGGGGAGCTGTTTTTT. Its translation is CASSLTRQGTGELFF.

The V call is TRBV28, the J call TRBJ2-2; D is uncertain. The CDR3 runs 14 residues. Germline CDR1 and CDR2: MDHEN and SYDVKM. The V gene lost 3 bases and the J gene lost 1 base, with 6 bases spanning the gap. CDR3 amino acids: CASSFRENTGELFF. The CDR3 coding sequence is TGTGCCAGCAGTTTTAGGGAGAACACCGGGGAGCTGTTTTTT.

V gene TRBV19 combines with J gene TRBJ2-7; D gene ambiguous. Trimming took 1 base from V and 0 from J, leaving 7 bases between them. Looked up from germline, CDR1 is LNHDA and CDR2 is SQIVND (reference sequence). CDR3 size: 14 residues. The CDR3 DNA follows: TGTGCCAGTAGTATAGGGGGATCCTCCTACGAGCAGTACTTC. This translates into CASSIGGSSYEQYF.

CDR3 in DNA: TGCGCCAGCAGTGAGGACGGGAGTGGAAATGAGCAGTTCTTC. It is translated as CASSEDGSGNEQFF. The chain uses TRBV10-1 and TRBJ2-1; D is perhaps TRBD2 (6 bases). Trimming shortened V by 2 bases and J by 7 bases, and 12 bases separated the two germline ends. The CDR3 length is 14 residues. The germline CDR1 and CDR2 sequences are WNHNN and SYGVQD (reference sequence).

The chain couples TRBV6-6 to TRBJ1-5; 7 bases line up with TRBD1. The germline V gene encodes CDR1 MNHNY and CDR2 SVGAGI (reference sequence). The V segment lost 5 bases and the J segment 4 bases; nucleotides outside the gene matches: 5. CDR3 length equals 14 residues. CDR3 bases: TGTGCCAGCAGTCTACGGACAGGAAATCAGCCCCAGCATTTT. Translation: CASSLRTGNQPQHF.

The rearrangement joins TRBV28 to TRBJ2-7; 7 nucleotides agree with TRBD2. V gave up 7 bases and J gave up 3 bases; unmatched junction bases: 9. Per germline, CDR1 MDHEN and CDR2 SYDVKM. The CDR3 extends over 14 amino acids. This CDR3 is CASTSASGHYEQYF. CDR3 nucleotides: TGTGCCAGCACTTCGGCTAGCGGACACTACGAGCAGTACTTC.

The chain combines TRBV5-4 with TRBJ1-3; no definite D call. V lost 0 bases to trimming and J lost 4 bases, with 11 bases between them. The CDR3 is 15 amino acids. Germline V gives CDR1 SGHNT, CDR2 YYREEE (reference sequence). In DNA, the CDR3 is TGTGCCAGCAGCTTGGAGTTAGGGATAGGAAACACCATATATTTT. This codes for CASSLELGIGNTIYF.

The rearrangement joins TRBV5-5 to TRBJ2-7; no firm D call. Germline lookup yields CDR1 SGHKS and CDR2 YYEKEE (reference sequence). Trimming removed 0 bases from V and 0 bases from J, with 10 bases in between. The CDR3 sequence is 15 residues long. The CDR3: CASSLAGVDSYEQYF. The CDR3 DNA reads TGTGCCAGCAGCTTGGCTGGAGTGGACTCCTACGAGCAGTACTTC.

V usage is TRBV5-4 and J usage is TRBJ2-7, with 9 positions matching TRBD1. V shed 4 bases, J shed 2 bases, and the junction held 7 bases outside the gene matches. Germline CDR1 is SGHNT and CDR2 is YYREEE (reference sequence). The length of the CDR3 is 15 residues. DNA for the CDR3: TGTGCCAGCAGCCCACCGGGACAGGGTACCTACGAGCAGTACTTC. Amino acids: CASSPPGQGTYEQYF.

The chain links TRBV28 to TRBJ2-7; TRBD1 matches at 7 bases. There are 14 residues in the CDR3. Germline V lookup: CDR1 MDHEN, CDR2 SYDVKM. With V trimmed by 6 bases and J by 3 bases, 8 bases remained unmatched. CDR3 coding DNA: TGTGCCAGCAGGCCCGACAGGGTCATCTACGAGCAGTACTTC. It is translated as CASRPDRVIYEQYF.

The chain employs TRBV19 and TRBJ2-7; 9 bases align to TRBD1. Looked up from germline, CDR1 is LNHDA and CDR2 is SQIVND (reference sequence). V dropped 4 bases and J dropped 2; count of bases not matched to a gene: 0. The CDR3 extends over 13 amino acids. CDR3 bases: TGTGCCAGTAGTAGGGACAGGGCCTACGAGCAGTACTTC. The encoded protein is CASSRDRAYEQYF.

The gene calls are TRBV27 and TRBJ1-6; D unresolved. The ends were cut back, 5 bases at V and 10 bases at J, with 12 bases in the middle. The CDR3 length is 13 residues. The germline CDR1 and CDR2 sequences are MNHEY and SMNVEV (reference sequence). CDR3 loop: CASSPTNSSPLHF. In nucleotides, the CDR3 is TGTGCCAGCAGTCCCACAAATTCCTCACCCCTCCACTTT.